The 32 T cell receptor beta chains reported below all come from one sample, sequenced in a study of T cell responses to AZD1222 COVID-19 vaccine (dated by TCRdb to the early 2020s). The library was obtained by the immunoSEQ multiplex PCR assay. Held by TCRdb, this immuneACCESS table contains in-frame sequences only and omits some clones. Under half of the omission traces to an unresolved V gene where checked; the cause of the rest is unknown. The sample has some 79,000 clones on record, over 70% of them singletons. Of the sample, around 48% is held by the ten largest clones. This specimen's time point label, interpreted: about 28 days (+/-7) after the second vaccine dose. The source was peripheral blood, collected 28 days after the second AZD1222 dose. The receptors stem from an adult who received the AZD1222 COVID-19 vaccine.

The chain combines TRBV18 with TRBJ1-2; possible D gene TRBD1, 5 bases. The CDR3 has 14 residues. V was shortened by 0 bases and J by 8 bases, with 13 bases between the two germline ends. Germline CDR1 reads KGHSH; CDR2 reads LQKENI. CDR3 DNA: TGTGCCAGCTCACCACCGGAACAGGCCGCCGGCTACACCTTC. Translated, it gives CASSPPEQAAGYTF.

This chain links TRBV3-1 (or the pseudogene TRBV3-2) with TRBJ2-2, with D unresolved. V dropped 2 bases and J dropped 5 bases, with 9 bases sitting between them. Germline lookup yields CDR1 LGHDT and CDR2 YNNKEL (reference sequence). CDR3 length: 14 residues. The CDR3 spells CASSQLVGTGELFF. The CDR3 bases are TGTGCCAGCAGCCAATTGGTAGGGACCGGGGAGCTGTTTTTT.

CDR3 residues: CASSPQGGGELFF. In DNA, the CDR3 is TGTGCCAGCAGCCCCCAGGGAGGCGGGGAGCTGTTTTTT. V and J are TRBV7-2 and TRBJ2-2; tentative D call: TRBD2 (6 bases). CDR1 is SGHTA, CDR2 FQGNSA, per germline. Trimming removed 5 bases at V and 7 bases at J, with 11 bases between. The CDR3 consists of 13 residues.

The rearrangement joins TRBV30 to TRBJ1-1; 10 bases line up with TRBD1. The germline gives CDR1 GTSNPN, CDR2 SVGIG (reference sequence). This CDR3 is 15 amino acids long. V lost 1 base, J lost 0 bases, and 2 bases stayed unmatched. This CDR3 reads CAWSGGTGVNTEAFF. The CDR3 nucleotides are TGTGCCTGGAGTGGGGGGACAGGGGTGAACACTGAAGCTTTCTTT.

The chain carries TRBV30 and TRBJ1-2; 9 nucleotides match TRBD1. The CDR3 loop spans 12 amino acids. The junction had 6 bases not matched to a gene; V was cut back by 5 bases and J by 8 bases. The germline V gene has CDR1 GTSNPN and CDR2 SVGIG (reference sequence). DNA of the CDR3: TGTGCCTGGGAACAGGGGGCGCGAGGCTACACCTTC. Protein: CAWEQGARGYTF. Using reference TRBV30 and TRBJ1-2 for the parts outside the CDR3, the full variable domain is SQTIHQWPATLVQPVGSPLSLECTVEGTSNPNLYWYRQAAGRGLQLLFYSVGIGQISSEVPQNLSASRPQDRQFILSSKKLLLSDSGFYLCAWEQGARGYTFGSGTRLTVV.

The chain couples TRBV27 to TRBJ2-7; 7 nucleotides match TRBD1. V lost 4 bases and J lost 2; bases outside the gene matches: 17. The CDR3 spans 18 residues. CDR1 and CDR2 (germline): MNHEY, SMNVEV (reference sequence). The CDR3 DNA reads as TGTGCCAGCAGTTCCTGGACCTCACAACAGGGGTTTGCCTACGAGCAGTACTTC. It is translated as CASSSWTSQQGFAYEQYF.

This chain connects TRBV12-3 or TRBV12-4 to TRBJ1-2; 12 bases fit TRBD1. The V segment lost 5 bases and the J segment 14 bases; nucleotides outside the gene matches: 9. This CDR3 is built from 13 residues. CDR3: CASSLRDRGRRTF. CDR3 DNA sequence: TGTGCCAGCAGTCTCCGGGACAGGGGGCGCCGTACCTTC.

V is TRBV9 and J is TRBJ1-3, with 9 bases identical to TRBD1. The V and J ends lost 4 bases and 11 bases, in that order; junction bases with no gene match: 10. Germline values: CDR1 SGDLS, CDR2 YYNGEE. The CDR3 totals 14 residues. DNA of the CDR3: TGTGCCAGCAGCCCAGGGGACAGGGAGGGACCCATATATTTT. Translated, it gives CASSPGDREGPIYF.

This rearrangement joins TRBV11-2 to TRBJ1-1; D is unresolved. With 0 bases removed from V and 5 bases from J, the gap between germline ends came to 1 base. This CDR3 has 11 residues. Germline V gives CDR1 SGHAT, CDR2 FQNNGV. The CDR3 DNA sequence: TGTGCCAGCAGCTTAGATACTGAAGCTTTCTTT. It encodes CASSLDTEAFF.

The chain uses TRBV21-1 and TRBJ1-1; TRBD1, the table's D call, was not compared with the DNA. TRBV21-1 is flagged as a pseudogene. The CDR3 extends over 17 amino acids. The CDR3 bases are TGTGCCAGCAGCAAAATCTTTATCGGGACAGGGCACACTGAAGCTTTCTTT. It specifies CASSKIFIGTGHTEAFF.

This rearrangement joins TRBV4-2 to TRBJ2-3, with D possibly called TRBD1 or TRBD2 (5 bases each). Trimming cost V 4 bases and J 2 bases, with 13 bases left between them. Germline V gene lookup returns CDR1 LGHNA and CDR2 YNFKEQ. This CDR3 has 15 residues. CDR3: CASSLRDGHTDTQYF. The CDR3 DNA is TGTGCCAGCAGCCTACGGGACGGGCACACAGATACGCAGTATTTT.

The genes are TRBV6-2 or TRBV6-3 and TRBJ1-6; TRBD1 matches at 9 bases. The V segment lost 6 bases and the J segment 7 bases; nucleotides outside the gene matches: 4. Germline V CDR1 and CDR2: MNHEY, SVGEGT. This CDR3 has 14 amino acids. The CDR3 here is CASSRTGANSPLHF. CDR3 sequence (DNA): TGTGCCAGCAGCCGGACAGGGGCGAATTCACCCCTCCACTTT.

This clone occurred a few times. This sequence joins TRBV30 and TRBJ2-7; D not resolved. Trimming took 6 bases from V and 5 from J, leaving 14 bases between them. This CDR3 spans 12 amino acids. Germline V gives CDR1 GTSNPN, CDR2 SVGIG (reference sequence). CDR3 in amino acids: CACGNGFDEQYF. Here the CDR3 DNA reads TGTGCCTGCGGAAACGGGTTCGACGAGCAGTACTTC. Complete variable domain (other parts from reference TRBV30 and TRBJ2-7): SQTIHQWPATLVQPVGSPLSLECTVEGTSNPNLYWYRQAAGRGLQLLFYSVGIGQISSEVPQNLSASRPQDRQFILSSKKLLLSDSGFYLCACGNGFDEQYFGPGTRLTVT.

The chain uses TRBV12-3 or TRBV12-4 and TRBJ1-1; D might be TRBD1 (5 bases). The CDR3 totals 12 residues. V lost 5 bases and J 11 bases, leaving 15 bases between the germline ends. DNA for the CDR3: TGTGCCAGCAGTGTTGACAGCCTAGACGCTTTCTTT. Translation: CASSVDSLDAFF.

The chain employs TRBV20-1 and TRBJ2-1, with a tentative D call TRBD1 (5 bases). The V and J ends lost 1 base and 15 bases respectively, with 10 bases between them. Germline V lookup: CDR1 DFQATT, CDR2 SNEGSKA (reference sequence). The CDR3 is made up of 10 amino acids. In DNA, the CDR3 is TGCAGTGCTAGAGCAGGGTTGAGGTTCTTC. Translating gives CSARAGLRFF.

The CDR3 DNA sequence: TGTGCCAGCTCACCACAGGGACGGGAGAACACTGAAGCTTTCTTT. Protein: CASSPQGRENTEAFF. The genes are TRBV18 and TRBJ1-1, with D maybe TRBD1 (5 bases). This CDR3 is 15 amino acids long. The ends were cut back, 1 base at V and 1 base at J, with 10 bases in the middle. Germline V gives CDR1 KGHSH, CDR2 LQKENI.

This chain connects TRBV3-1 (or the pseudogene TRBV3-2) to TRBJ1-2; D is uncertain. Germline V CDR1 and CDR2: LGHDT, YNNKEL (reference sequence). Between the trimmed V and J ends, which lost 1 base and 6 bases, there was a span of 15 bases. The CDR3 sequence is 15 residues long. The CDR3 DNA sequence: TGTGCCAGCAGCCAAGTTCCGTGGGGAAGGGATGGCTACACCTTC. It yields the protein CASSQVPWGRDGYTF.

The rearrangement uses TRBV3-1 (or the pseudogene TRBV3-2) and TRBJ1-2, with D possibly TRBD1 on 5 matching bases. The CDR3 totals 16 residues. Germline CDR1 and CDR2: LGHDT and YNNKEL (reference sequence). Between the trimmed V and J ends, which lost 0 bases and 4 bases, there was a span of 15 bases. The CDR3 region has the DNA TGTGCCAGCAGCCAAGATATAGGGGCCGCAACCTATGGCTACACCTTC. Protein product: CASSQDIGAATYGYTF.

This clone showed up just a few times. V is TRBV5-5 and J is TRBJ2-3; TRBD1 matches at 7 bases. V lost 4 bases and J lost 6; bases outside the gene matches: 8. This CDR3 has 14 residues. Looked up from germline, CDR1 is SGHKS and CDR2 is YYEKEE (reference sequence). CDR3 in amino acids: CASSHMTGTDTQYF. CDR3 in DNA: TGTGCCAGCAGCCACATGACAGGGACGGATACGCAGTATTTT. The variable domain in full, completed from reference TRBV5-5 and TRBJ2-3, reads DAGVTQSPTHLIKTRGQQVTLRCSPISGHKSVSWYQQVLGQGPQFIFQYYEKEERGRGNFPDRFSARQFPNYSSELNVNALLLGDSALYLCASSHMTGTDTQYFGPGTRLTVL.

V and J are TRBV10-2 and TRBJ2-2, with 9 positions matching TRBD1. Germline-derived CDR1 and CDR2 are WSHSY and SAAADI. The length of the CDR3 is 15 residues. V lost 4 bases and J lost 4; bases outside the gene matches: 4. The CDR3: CASSGVTGGTGELFF. The CDR3 region has the DNA TGCGCCAGCAGTGGGGTGACAGGGGGCACCGGGGAGCTGTTTTTT.

In this sample, this clone turned up many times. The gene calls are TRBV12-3 or TRBV12-4 and TRBJ1-1, with D hard to call. The CDR3 length is 12 residues. The V end lost 6 bases, the J end lost 10 bases, and 15 bases lay between the germline ends. The CDR3 bases are TGTGCCAGCAGACTTGGGCAACAGCGAGCTTTCTTT. This codes for CASRLGQQRAFF.

The CDR3: CASSPTSGGNNEQFF. CDR3 nucleotide sequence: TGTGCCAGCAGCCCAACTAGCGGGGGTAACAATGAGCAGTTCTTC. The chain joins TRBV7-3 to TRBJ2-1; 11 nucleotides agree with TRBD2. This CDR3 spans 15 amino acids. The junction had 5 bases not matched to a gene; V was cut back by 5 bases and J by 5 bases. CDR1 is SGHTA and CDR2 is FQGTGA in the germline V gene. Variable domain in full (rest from reference TRBV7-3 and TRBJ2-1): GAGVSQTPSNKVTEKGKYVELRCDPISGHTALYWYRQSLGQGPEFLIYFQGTGAADDSGLPNDRFFAVRPEGSVSTLKIQRTERGDSAVYLCASSPTSGGNNEQFFGPGTRLTVL.

The chain links TRBV18 to TRBJ2-3, with 9 bases identical to TRBD2. With V trimmed by 6 bases and J by 4 bases, 5 bases remained unmatched. This CDR3 region has 14 residues. Germline V lookup: CDR1 KGHSH, CDR2 LQKENI. The CDR3 loop reads CASSPWTSADTQYF. CDR3 sequence (DNA): TGTGCCAGCTCCCCTTGGACTAGCGCAGATACGCAGTATTTT.

The chain combines TRBV6-4 with TRBJ2-1; no reliable D call. V dropped 0 bases and J dropped 3 bases, with 9 bases sitting between them. CDR3 length equals 15 residues. Germline CDR1 and CDR2: MRHNA and SNTAGT. The chain's CDR3 is CASSDSYNHYNEQFF. CDR3 coding DNA: TGTGCCAGCAGTGACTCGTATAACCACTACAATGAGCAGTTCTTC.

This clone was recorded only once. The chain uses TRBV4-1 and TRBJ1-6; D is perhaps TRBD1 (6 bases). Looked up from germline, CDR1 is MGHRA and CDR2 is YSYEKL. V shed 0 bases and J shed 6 bases, with 9 bases lying between them. The CDR3 sequence is 15 residues long. The CDR3: CASSQEGRGNSPLHF. The CDR3 bases are TGCGCCAGCAGCCAAGAGGGCAGGGGTAATTCACCCCTCCACTTT.

The chain links TRBV29-1 to TRBJ2-7; no clear D. The CDR3 loop spans 13 amino acids. V lost 0 bases, J lost 0 bases, and 6 bases lay in between. Germline lookup yields CDR1 SQVTM and CDR2 ANQGSEA. The CDR3 sequence is CSVEDSISYEQYF. CDR3 DNA sequence: TGCAGCGTTGAAGACTCTATCTCCTACGAGCAGTACTTC.

The chain is built from TRBV7-8 and TRBJ2-7; D is unclear. V lost 0 bases and J lost 5, with 14 bases in between. The CDR3 consists of 15 residues. The germline V gene encodes CDR1 SGHVS and CDR2 FQNEAQ. The CDR3 DNA reads TGTGCCAGCAGCTTAGCCGCCGGGCATGGAAACGAGCAGTACTTC. This sequence encodes CASSLAAGHGNEQYF.

This clone turned up a few times. This rearrangement joins TRBV19 to TRBJ1-5; D is possibly TRBD1 (6 bases). CDR1 is LNHDA, CDR2 SQIVND, per germline (reference sequence). The length of the CDR3 is 14 residues. With 7 bases removed from V and 4 bases from J, the gap between germline ends came to 14 bases. CDR3 amino acids: CASTPTGRNQPQHF. The CDR3 region has the DNA TGTGCCAGTACCCCGACAGGACGAAATCAGCCCCAGCATTTT. Full variable domain (remainder filled in from reference TRBV19 and TRBJ1-5): DGGITQSPKYLFRKEGQNVTLSCEQNLNHDAMYWYRQDPGQGLRLIYYSQIVNDFQKGDIAEGYSVSREKKESFPLTVTSAQKNPTAFYLCASTPTGRNQPQHFGDGTRLSIL.

This clone was detected only a few times. The V and J genes are TRBV27 and TRBJ2-7; 8 bases match TRBD2. Unmatched junction bases numbered 7, after V lost 6 bases and J lost 6 bases. The CDR3 sequence is 13 residues long. The germline gives CDR1 MNHEY, CDR2 SMNVEV (reference sequence). The DNA for the CDR3 is TGTGCCAGCAGGGCGGGAGGCCTTGGCGAGCAGTACTTC. Residues: CASRAGGLGEQYF.

The rearrangement links TRBV18 to TRBJ2-1; TRBD1 matches at 7 bases. Germline CDR1 KGHSH, CDR2 LQKENI. The CDR3 is 15 residues long. V gave up 4 bases and J gave up 7 bases; unmatched junction bases: 10. Written as DNA, the CDR3 is TGTGCCAGCTCACTTCGGCAGGGGGTTTCGAATGAGCAGTTCTTC. It is translated as CASSLRQGVSNEQFF.

J is TRBJ2-2 and V is TRBV9; 10 nucleotides match TRBD1. J lost 1 base, V lost 3 bases, and 3 bases had no gene match. In germline, CDR1 is SGDLS, CDR2 YYNGEE. The CDR3 is 16 residues long. The CDR3 reads CASSARTGGNTGELFF. The CDR3 DNA reads as TGTGCCAGCAGCGCGAGGACAGGGGGGAACACCGGGGAGCTGTTTTTT.

The chain carries TRBV6-5 and TRBJ2-7, with TRBD1 matching over 12 bases. Trimming removed 11 bases from V and 7 bases from J; junction bases left unmatched: 12. CDR3 size: 14 residues. Per the germline V gene, CDR1 is MNHEY and CDR2 is SVGAGI. The CDR3 nucleotides are TGTGCCTCCCACCCCGGGACAGGGGGCGGTGAGCAGTACTTC. Amino acids: CASHPGTGGGEQYF.